This T cell receptor (beta chain) was sequenced in a study of control samples from healthy donors and cancer patients. Sequencing was performed with immunoSEQ multiplex PCR; in TCRdb, only in-frame clones are kept and a portion is missing. The sample includes under 200,000 clones, approximately 96% of them seen just once. Sample: blood. This clonotype was sampled from a woman in her forties in good health.

Here the CDR3 reads CASSLGDNFEAFF. The DNA of the CDR3 is TGCGCCAGCAGCCTCGGAGATAACTTTGAAGCTTTCTTT. The chain employs TRBV5-1 and TRBJ1-1; D is unclear. This CDR3 comprises 13 residues. Per the germline V gene, CDR1 is SGHRS and CDR2 is YFSETQ. V lost 4 bases and J 7 bases, leaving 14 bases between the germline ends.